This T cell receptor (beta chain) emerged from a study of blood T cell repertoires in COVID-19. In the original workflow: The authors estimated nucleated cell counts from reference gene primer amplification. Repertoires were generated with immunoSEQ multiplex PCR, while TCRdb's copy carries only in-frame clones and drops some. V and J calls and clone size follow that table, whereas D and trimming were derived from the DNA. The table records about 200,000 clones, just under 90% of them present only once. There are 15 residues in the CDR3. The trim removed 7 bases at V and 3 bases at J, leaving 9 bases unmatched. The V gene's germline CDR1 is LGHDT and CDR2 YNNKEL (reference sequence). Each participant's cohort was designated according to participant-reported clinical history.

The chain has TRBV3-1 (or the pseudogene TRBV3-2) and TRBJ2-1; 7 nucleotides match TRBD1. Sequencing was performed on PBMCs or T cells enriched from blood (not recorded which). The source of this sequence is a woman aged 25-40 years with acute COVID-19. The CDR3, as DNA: TGTGCCAGCACCACCTCAAGGGGGCTCTACAATGAGCAGTTCTTC. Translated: CASTTSRGLYNEQFF.